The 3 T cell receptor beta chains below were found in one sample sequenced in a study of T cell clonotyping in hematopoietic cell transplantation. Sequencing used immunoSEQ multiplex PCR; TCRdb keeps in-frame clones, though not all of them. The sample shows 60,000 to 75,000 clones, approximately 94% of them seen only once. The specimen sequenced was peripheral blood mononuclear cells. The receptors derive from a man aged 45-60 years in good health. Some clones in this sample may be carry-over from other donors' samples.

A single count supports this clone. The CDR3 reads CAISPLAGVADTQYF. The CDR3 DNA sequence: TGTGCCATCAGTCCCCTAGCGGGAGTAGCAGATACGCAGTATTTT. This sequence joins TRBV10-3 and TRBJ2-3; 10 bases are a match to TRBD2. This CDR3 region has 15 residues. Germline-derived CDR1 and CDR2 are ENHRY and SYGVKD. Losses at the gene ends were 5 bases for V and 4 bases for J; bases not matched to a gene: 6.

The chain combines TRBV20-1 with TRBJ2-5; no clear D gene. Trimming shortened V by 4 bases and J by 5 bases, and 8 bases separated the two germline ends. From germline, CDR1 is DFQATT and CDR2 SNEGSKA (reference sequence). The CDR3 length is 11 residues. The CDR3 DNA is TGCAGTGCTACCGGTGGCGAGACCCAGTACTTC. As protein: CSATGGETQYF.

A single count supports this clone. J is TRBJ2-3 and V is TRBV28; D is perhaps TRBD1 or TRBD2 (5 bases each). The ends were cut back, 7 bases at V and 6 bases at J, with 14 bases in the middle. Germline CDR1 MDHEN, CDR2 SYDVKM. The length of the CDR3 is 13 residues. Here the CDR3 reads CASKGPEIDTQYF. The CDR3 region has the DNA TGTGCCAGCAAGGGACCTGAGATCGATACGCAGTATTTT.